Listed below are T cell receptor beta chains from one sample, sequenced in a study of blood T cell repertoires in COVID-19. Clones were sequenced by immunoSEQ multiplex PCR, and TCRdb holds only the in-frame ones, with some missing. The sample records some 210,000 clones, about 90% being singletons. Sequencing was performed on peripheral blood. The receptors derive from a man younger than 45 with acute or convalescent COVID-19. Both conserved end residues are part of each CDR3. A row's size may be missing; if present it is once, few, many or a size class.

CASSKQGNQPQHF | TRBJ1-5 | once | TRBV6-6
CASSQNSGRAQETQYF | TRBJ2-5 | NA | TRBV4-2
CAISEQTSGSTHTQYF | TRBJ2-3 | NA | TRBV10-3
CASSWGLAGGRDEQFF | TRBJ2-1 | once | TRBV7-9
CASSPSSPVERELSDTQYF | TRBJ2-3 | NA | TRBV27
CASSLGGGMNSHEQYF | TRBJ2-7 | NA | TRBV5-1
CASSKERGREQFF | TRBJ2-1 | NA | TRBV3-1/TRBV3-2
CASSRLDRGQGPAYEQYF | TRBJ2-7 | NA | TRBV18
CASSSRLGSIDTQYF | TRBJ2-3 | NA | TRBV27
CASRRTGSSYEQYF | TRBJ2-7 | once | TRBV19
CASPGLFVGGELFF | TRBJ2-2 | NA | TRBV7-9
CASSLWGEISSPLHF | TRBJ1-6 | NA | TRBV5-6
CASSIQGSLSGNTIYF | TRBJ1-3 | NA | TRBV19
CASSLGLAGQTDTQYF | TRBJ2-3 | once | TRBV5-1
CASSRGQSVSGNTIYF | TRBJ1-3 | NA | TRBV18
CASTYRDRGTYSPLHF | TRBJ1-6 | NA | TRBV6-5